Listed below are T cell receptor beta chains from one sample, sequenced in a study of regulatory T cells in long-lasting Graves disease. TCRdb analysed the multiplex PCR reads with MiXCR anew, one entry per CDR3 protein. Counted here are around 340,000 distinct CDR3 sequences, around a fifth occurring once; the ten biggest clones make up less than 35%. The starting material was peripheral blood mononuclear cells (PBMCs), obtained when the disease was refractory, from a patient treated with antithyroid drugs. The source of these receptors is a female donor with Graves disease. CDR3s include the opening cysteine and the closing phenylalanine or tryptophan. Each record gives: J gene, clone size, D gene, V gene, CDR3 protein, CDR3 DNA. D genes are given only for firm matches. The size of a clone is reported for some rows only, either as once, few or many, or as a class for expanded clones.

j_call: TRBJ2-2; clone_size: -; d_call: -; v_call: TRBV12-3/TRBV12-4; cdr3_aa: CASSLGGTFNTGELFF; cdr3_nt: TGTGCCAGCAGTTTAGGGGGGACTTTCAACACCGGGGAGCTGTTTTTT
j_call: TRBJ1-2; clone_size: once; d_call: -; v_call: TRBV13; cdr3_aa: CASSPLKGRFNYGYTF; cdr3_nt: TGTGCCAGCAGCCCCCTTAAGGGAAGATTTAACTATGGCTACACCTTC
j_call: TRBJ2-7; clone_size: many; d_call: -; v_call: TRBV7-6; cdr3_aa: CASSPRTPTLDEQYF; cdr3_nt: TGTGCCAGCAGCCCCAGGACCCCTACCCTCGACGAGCAGTACTTC
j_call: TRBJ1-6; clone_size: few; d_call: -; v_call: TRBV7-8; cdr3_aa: CASSRRDGRNSPLHF; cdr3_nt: TGTGCCAGCAGCCGCCGGGACGGCCGGAATTCACCCCTCCACTTT
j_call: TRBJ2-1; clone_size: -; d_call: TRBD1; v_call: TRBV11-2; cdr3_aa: CASSSRRWPGGSNEQFF; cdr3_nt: TGTGCCAGCAGCAGCAGGCGGTGGCCAGGGGGTAGTAATGAGCAGTTCTTC
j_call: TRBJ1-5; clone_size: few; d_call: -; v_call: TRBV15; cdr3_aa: CATSSWEGIRDQPQHF; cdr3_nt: TGTGCCACCAGCAGCTGGGAGGGCATTAGAGATCAGCCCCAGCATTTT
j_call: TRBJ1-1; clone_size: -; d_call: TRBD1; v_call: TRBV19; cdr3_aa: CASSTWDSMNTEAFF; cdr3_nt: TGTGCCAGTAGTACCTGGGACAGCATGAACACTGAAGCTTTCTTT
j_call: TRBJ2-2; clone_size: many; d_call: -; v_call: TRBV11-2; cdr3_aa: CASSLIPLELFF; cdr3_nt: TGTGCCAGCAGCTTGATCCCCTTGGAGCTGTTTTTT
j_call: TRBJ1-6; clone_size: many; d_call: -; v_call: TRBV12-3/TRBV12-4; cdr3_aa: CASSLVMGVGNSPLHF; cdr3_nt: TGTGCCAGCAGTTTAGTAATGGGGGTTGGTAATTCACCCCTCCACTTT
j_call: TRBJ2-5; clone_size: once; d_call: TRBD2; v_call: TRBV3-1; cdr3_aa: CASSQVGLAGGSETQYF; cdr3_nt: TGTGCCAGCAGCCAAGTTGGACTAGCGGGAGGGTCGGAGACCCAGTACTTC
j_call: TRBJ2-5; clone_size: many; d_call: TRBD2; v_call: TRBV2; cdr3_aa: CASSPNLAGVGETQYF; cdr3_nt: TGTGCCAGCAGCCCAAACCTAGCGGGGGTGGGAGAGACCCAGTACTTC
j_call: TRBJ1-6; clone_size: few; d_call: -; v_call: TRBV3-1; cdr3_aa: CASKGGTYNSPLHF; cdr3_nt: TGTGCCAGCAAGGGCGGAACCTATAATTCACCCCTCCACTTT
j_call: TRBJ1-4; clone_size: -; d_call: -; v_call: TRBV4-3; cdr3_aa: CASSQDEGLREKLFF; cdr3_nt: TGCGCCAGCAGCCAAGATGAGGGACTCCGGGAAAAACTGTTTTTT
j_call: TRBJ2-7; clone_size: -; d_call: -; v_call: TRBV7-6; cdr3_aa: CASSLASSPSYEQYF; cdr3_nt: TGTGCCAGCAGCTTAGCTAGCAGCCCCTCCTACGAGCAGTACTTC
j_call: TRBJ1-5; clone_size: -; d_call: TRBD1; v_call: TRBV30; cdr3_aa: CAWSSGGLQPQHF; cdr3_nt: TGTGCCTGGAGTTCAGGGGGTTTACAGCCCCAGCATTTT
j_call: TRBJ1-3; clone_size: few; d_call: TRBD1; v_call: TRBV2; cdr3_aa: CASTRTGGPGNTIYF; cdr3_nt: TGTGCCAGCACACGAACAGGGGGCCCGGGAAACACCATATATTTT
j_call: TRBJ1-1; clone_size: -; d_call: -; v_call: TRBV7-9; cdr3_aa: CASSFLGMNTEAFF; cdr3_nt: TGTGCCAGCAGCTTTTTGGGAATGAACACTGAAGCTTTCTTT
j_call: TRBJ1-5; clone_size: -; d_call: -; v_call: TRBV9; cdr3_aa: CASSVDGSYVQPQHF; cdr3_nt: TGTGCCAGCAGCGTAGACGGAAGTTATGTTCAGCCCCAGCATTTT
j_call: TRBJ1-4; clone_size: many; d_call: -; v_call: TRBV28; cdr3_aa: CASSLSPVFGAGEKLFF; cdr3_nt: TGTGCCAGCAGTCTAAGTCCCGTCTTTGGGGCCGGCGAAAAACTGTTTTTT